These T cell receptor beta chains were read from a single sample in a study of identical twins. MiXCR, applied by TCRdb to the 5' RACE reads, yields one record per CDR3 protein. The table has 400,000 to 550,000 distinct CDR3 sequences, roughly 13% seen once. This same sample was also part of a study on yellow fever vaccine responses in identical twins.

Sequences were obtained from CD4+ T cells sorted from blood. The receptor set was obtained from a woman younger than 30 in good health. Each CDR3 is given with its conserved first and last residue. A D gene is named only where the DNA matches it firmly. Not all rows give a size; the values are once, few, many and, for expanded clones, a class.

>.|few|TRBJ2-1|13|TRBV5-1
TGCGCCAGCAGCTTGTCAGGGGTGGATGAGCAGTTCTTC
CASSLSGVDEQFF
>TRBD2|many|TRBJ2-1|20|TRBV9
TGTGCCAGCAGCGTTAAAACTTCCGGGACTAGCGGGGGGCAGCACAATGAGCAGTTCTTC
CASSVKTSGTSGGQHNEQFF
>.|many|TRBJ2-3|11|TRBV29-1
TGCAGCGTGCGACGCACAGATACGCAGTATTTT
CSVRRTDTQYF
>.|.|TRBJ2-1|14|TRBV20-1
TGCAGTGCTAGGGTACGGCTAGCGAGCAATGAGCAGTTCTTC
CSARVRLASNEQFF
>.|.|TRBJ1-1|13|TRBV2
TGTGCCAGCAGTCCCGGGGGCACGGGTGAAGCTTTCTTT
CASSPGGTGEAFF
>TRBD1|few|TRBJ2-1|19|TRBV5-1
TGCGCCAGCAGCTTACCGGGACAGGGGGACCAATCCTCCTACAATGAGCAGTTCTTC
CASSLPGQGDQSSYNEQFF
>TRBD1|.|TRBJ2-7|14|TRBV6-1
TGTGCCAGCACTGAAACAGGGGGCGGCTACGAGCAGTACTTC
CASTETGGGYEQYF
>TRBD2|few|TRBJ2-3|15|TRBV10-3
TGTGCCATCAGTGAGTCGACAATTGCGGGGGGGCCTGTACATTTT
CAISESTIAGGPVHF
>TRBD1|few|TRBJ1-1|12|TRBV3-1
TGTGCCAGCAGCCAAGAGACAGGGAAAGCTTTCTTT
CASSQETGKAFF
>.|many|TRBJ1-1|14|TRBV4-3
TGCGCCAGCAGCCAAGGGACAGCGAACACTGAAGCTTTCTTT
CASSQGTANTEAFF
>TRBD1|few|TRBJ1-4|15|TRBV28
TGTGCCAGCAGTGGGGACAGCATATCTAATGAAAAAGTGTTTTTT
CASSGDSISNEKVFF
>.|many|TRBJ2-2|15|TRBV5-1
TGCGCCAGCAGCTTGCAGACAGTCAACACCGGGGAGCTGTTTTTT
CASSLQTVNTGELFF
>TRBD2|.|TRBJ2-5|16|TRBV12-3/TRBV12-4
TGTGCCAGCACCGAAGGACTAGCGGGAGGAGGTGAGACCCAGTACTTC
CASTEGLAGGGETQYF
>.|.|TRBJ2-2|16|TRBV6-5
TGTGCCAGCAGTTACTCGAGGACAACCAACACCGGGGAGCTGTTTTTT
CASSYSRTTNTGELFF
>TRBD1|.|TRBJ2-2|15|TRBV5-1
TGCGCCAGCAGCGTGGGGACAGCGAACACCGGGGAGCTGTTTTTT
CASSVGTANTGELFF
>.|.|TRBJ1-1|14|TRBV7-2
TGTGCCAGCAGCCCCCGTGGGGGCGGCACTGAAGCTTTCTTT
CASSPRGGGTEAFF
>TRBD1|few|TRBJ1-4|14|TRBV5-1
TGCGCCAGCATGCGCGGGACAGGGAATGAAAAACTGTTTTTT
CASMRGTGNEKLFF
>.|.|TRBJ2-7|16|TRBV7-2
TGTGCCAGCAGCTTAGGGGGGGAACTCAGCTCCTACGAGCAGTACTTC
CASSLGGELSSYEQYF
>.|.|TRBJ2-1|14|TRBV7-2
TGTGCCAGCAGCCGAGGACTTACCTACAATGAGCAGTTCTTC
CASSRGLTYNEQFF
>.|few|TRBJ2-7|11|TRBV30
TGTGCCTGGAGTGTACGATCTACTGGGGGCTTC
CAWSVRSTGGF
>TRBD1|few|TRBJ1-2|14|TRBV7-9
TGTGCCAGCAGCGCAGAGACGACAGGGACTGGCTACACCTTC
CASSAETTGTGYTF
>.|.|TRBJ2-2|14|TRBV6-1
TGTGCCAGCAGGAGGGACGGGTCCACCGGGGAGCTGTTTTTT
CASRRDGSTGELFF
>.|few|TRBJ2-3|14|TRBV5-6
TGTGCCAGCAGCTTGGTGTGGCGCACAGATACGCAGTATTTT
CASSLVWRTDTQYF
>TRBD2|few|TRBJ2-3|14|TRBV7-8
TGTGCCAGCAGCTTAAGGACTAGCATAGATACGCAGTATTTT
CASSLRTSIDTQYF
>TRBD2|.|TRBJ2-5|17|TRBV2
TGTGCCAGCAGTGAAGCGCTTTTAGCGGGGCTCATGGAGACCCAGTACTTC
CASSEALLAGLMETQYF
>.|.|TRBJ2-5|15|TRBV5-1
TGCGCCAGCAGCTTGGCAAGGGAACCCCAAGAGACCCAGTACTTC
CASSLAREPQETQYF
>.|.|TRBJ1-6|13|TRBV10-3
TGTGCCATCACCGACAGCGATAATTCACCCCTCCACTTT
CAITDSDNSPLHF
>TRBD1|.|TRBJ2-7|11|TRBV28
TGTGCCAGCCGGGACAGCACCGAGCAGTACTTC
CASRDSTEQYF
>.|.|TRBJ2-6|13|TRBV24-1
TGTGCCACCTCCCACTCTGGGGCCAACGTCCTGACTTTC
CATSHSGANVLTF
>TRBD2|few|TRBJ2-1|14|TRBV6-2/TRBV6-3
TGTGCCAGTACGGTCAAGCGGGGATACAATGAGCAGTTCTTC
CASTVKRGYNEQFF
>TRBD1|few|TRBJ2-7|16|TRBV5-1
TGCGCCAGCAGCTTCGGCATTGGGACAGGGGGCTACGAGCAGTACTTC
CASSFGIGTGGYEQYF
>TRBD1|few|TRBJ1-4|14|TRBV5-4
TGTGCCAGCAGCTTCGAGACAGGGGATGAAAAACTGTTTTTT
CASSFETGDEKLFF
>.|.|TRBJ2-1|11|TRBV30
TGTGCCTGGAGCGGGGCGCGAGAGCAGTTCTTC
CAWSGAREQFF
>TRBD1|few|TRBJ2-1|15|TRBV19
TGTGCCAGTAGGGTGGGACAGAAAAGTTTTAATGAGCAGTTCTTC
CASRVGQKSFNEQFF
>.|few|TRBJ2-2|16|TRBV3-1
TGTGCCAGCAGCCCTTTCAGGTCGGCTAGCACCGGGGAGCTGTTTTTT
CASSPFRSASTGELFF
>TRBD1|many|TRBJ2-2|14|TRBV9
TGTGCCAGCAGACAGGGGGTGTACACCGGGGAGCTGTTTTTT
CASRQGVYTGELFF
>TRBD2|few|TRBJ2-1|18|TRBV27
TGTGCCAGCAGTTTATACCGGGGTAGCGGGGGGAGTGGCAATGAGCAGTTCTTC
CASSLYRGSGGSGNEQFF
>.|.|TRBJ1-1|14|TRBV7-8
TGTGCCAGCAGCTTACGGGGACTTCCTACTGAAGCTTTCTTT
CASSLRGLPTEAFF
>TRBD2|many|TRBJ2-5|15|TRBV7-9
TGTGCCAGCAGCCGACTAGCGGGACGTCAAGAGACCCAGTACTTC
CASSRLAGRQETQYF
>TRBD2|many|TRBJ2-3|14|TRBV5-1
TGCGCCAGCAGCCGGGGGGGAGCCACAGATACGCAGTATTTT
CASSRGGATDTQYF
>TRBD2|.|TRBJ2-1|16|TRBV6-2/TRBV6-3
TGTGCCAGCAGTTTTCCTAGCGGGAGGGCTGCCACAGGGCAGTTCTTC
CASSFPSGRAATGQFF
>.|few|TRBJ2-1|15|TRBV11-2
TGTGCCAGCAGCCCTAAAGGGGGCTCCTACAATGAGCAGTTCTTC
CASSPKGGSYNEQFF
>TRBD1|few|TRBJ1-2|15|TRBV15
TGTGCCACCAGCAGGGGGACAGGGGAATCCTATGGCTACACCTTC
CATSRGTGESYGYTF